This TCR beta chain was sequenced during a study of cytomegalovirus exposure and HLA in healthy donors. Germline CDR1 reads PRHDT; CDR2 reads FYEKMQ (reference sequence). Trimming took 3 bases from V and 1 from J; bases not matched to a gene: 9. CDR3 length equals 17 residues. As concerns this clone: Antigen unknown.

Nominally healthy donors provided the samples, though records likely missed some immune exposures. The PCR used 60 Vbeta and 13 Jbeta primers. Only in-frame clones appear in the TCRdb table, and some are missing; sequencing was by immunoSEQ multiplex PCR. Listed are about 150,000 clones; about 1.7% falls within the top ten. Findings and limits, study-wide: It was confirmed in vitro that a few of the CMV-associated chains were specific for CMV antigens. The productive fraction for most TCR beta V segments was about 90% or about 30% in an earlier analysis. Most observed TCR sequences were rare, whereas some public TCRs were detected in many donors.

Sequencing was carried out using PBMCs. This TCR derives from a woman aged 50 to 60 in good health and CMV-seronegative. The chain carries TRBV13 and TRBJ1-1; 9 positions agree with TRBD1. As DNA, the CDR3 is TGTGCCAGCAGCTTCGGGACAGGGCCGTTCCCGAACACTGAAGCTTTCTTT. Translated: CASSFGTGPFPNTEAFF.